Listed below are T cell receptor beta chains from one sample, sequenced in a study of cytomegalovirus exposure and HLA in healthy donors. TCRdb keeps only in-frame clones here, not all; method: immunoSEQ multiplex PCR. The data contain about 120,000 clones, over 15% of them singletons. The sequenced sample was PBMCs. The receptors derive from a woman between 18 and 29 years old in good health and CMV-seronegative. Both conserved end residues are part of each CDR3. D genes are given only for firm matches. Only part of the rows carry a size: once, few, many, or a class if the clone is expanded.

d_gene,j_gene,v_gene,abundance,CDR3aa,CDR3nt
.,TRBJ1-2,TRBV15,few,CATSRDRQGYGYTF,TGTGCCACCAGCAGAGATCGGCAGGGTTATGGCTACACCTTC
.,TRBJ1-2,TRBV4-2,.,CASSQADRDTNYGYTF,TGTGCCAGCAGCCAAGCCGACCGAGACACTAACTATGGCTACACCTTC
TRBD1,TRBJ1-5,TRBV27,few,CASRPGQGSNQPQHF,TGTGCCAGCAGACCGGGACAGGGATCCAATCAGCCCCAGCATTTT
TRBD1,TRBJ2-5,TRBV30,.,CAWNTGGSETQYF,TGTGCCTGGAATACAGGGGGCTCAGAGACCCAGTACTTC
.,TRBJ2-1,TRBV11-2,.,CASSLGQGGNEQFF,TGTGCCAGCAGCTTAGGGCAGGGGGGAAATGAGCAGTTCTTC
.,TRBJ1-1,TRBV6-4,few,CASSDLGRAFF,TGTGCCAGCAGTGACCTAGGGAGGGCTTTCTTT
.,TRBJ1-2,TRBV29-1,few,CSARQSYGYTF,TGCAGCGCCCGACAGTCCTATGGCTACACCTTC
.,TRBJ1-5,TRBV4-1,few,CASSQVVNQPQHF,TGCGCCAGCAGCCAAGTCGTCAATCAGCCCCAGCATTTT
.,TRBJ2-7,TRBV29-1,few,CSVEGAGANYEQYF,TGCAGCGTTGAAGGAGCAGGGGCCAACTACGAGCAGTACTTC
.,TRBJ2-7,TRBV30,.,CAWSSRQHYEQYF,TGTGCCTGGAGTTCGAGACAGCACTACGAGCAGTACTTC
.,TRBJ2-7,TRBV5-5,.,CASRLVPTPNYEQYF,TGTGCCAGCAGACTAGTCCCGACGCCCAACTACGAGCAGTACTTC
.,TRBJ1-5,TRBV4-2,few,CASSQDRITGNSNQPQHF,TGTGCCAGCAGCCAAGATAGAATCACAGGCAATAGCAATCAGCCCCAGCATTTT
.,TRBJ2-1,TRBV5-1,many,CASSLLTSLNEQFF,TGCGCCAGCAGCTTACTGACTAGTCTCAATGAGCAGTTCTTC
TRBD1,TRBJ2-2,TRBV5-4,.,CASSYRDRGRYTGELFF,TGTGCCAGCAGCTACCGGGACAGGGGGCGGTACACCGGGGAGCTGTTTTTT
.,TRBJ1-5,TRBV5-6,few,CASSSNSGQPQHF,TGTGCCAGCAGCTCTAACTCGGGTCAGCCCCAGCATTTT
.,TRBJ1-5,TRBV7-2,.,CASSSNLAGKPSQPQHF,TGTGCCAGCAGCTCGAACTTGGCAGGCAAACCCAGCCAGCCCCAGCATTTT
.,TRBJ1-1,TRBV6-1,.,CASSEVQGNTEAFF,TGTGCCAGCAGTGAAGTCCAGGGGAACACTGAAGCTTTCTTT
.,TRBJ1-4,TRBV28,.,CASRRGTNEKLFF,TGTGCCAGCAGGCGGGGGACTAATGAAAAACTGTTTTTT
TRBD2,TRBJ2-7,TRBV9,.,CASSGGSSGSYEQYF,TGTGCCAGCAGCGGGGGGTCTAGCGGGAGCTACGAGCAGTACTTC